A selection of T cell receptor beta chains follows, all from one sample in a study of early T cells in non-severe SARS-CoV-2 infection. TCRdb re-called the 5' RACE reads through MiXCR, storing one row per CDR3 protein. This table holds 35,000 to 45,000 distinct CDR3 sequences, 5.5% to 6.5% found once. The sample taken for sequencing was whole blood. The receptor source for this set is an adult who was a healthcare worker with PCR-confirmed SARS-CoV-2 infection or an uninfected control (not recorded which). Both conserved end residues are part of each CDR3. A D gene is named only where the DNA matches it firmly. Only some rows state a clone size, as once, few, many or a class for expanded clones.

cdr3_nt: TGTGCCAGCAGTCGGTCAGGGACCGGGGAGCTGTTTTTT
cdr3_aa: CASSRSGTGELFF
j_call: TRBJ2-2
clone_size: many
v_call: TRBV12-3/TRBV12-4
d_call: -
cdr3_length: 13

cdr3_nt: TGTGCCAGCAGTTTATCAGGGCAGGGGTCCGCTGAAGCTTTCTTT
cdr3_aa: CASSLSGQGSAEAFF
j_call: TRBJ1-1
clone_size: many
v_call: TRBV27
d_call: -
cdr3_length: 15

cdr3_nt: TGTGCCAGCAGTTTAGAGGAGGCCGGGGCGCGTGGGCAGTATTTT
cdr3_aa: CASSLEEAGARGQYF
j_call: TRBJ2-3
clone_size: many
v_call: TRBV12-3/TRBV12-4
d_call: -
cdr3_length: 15

cdr3_nt: TGTGCCAGCAGCCCTTCTAGGTTAGGCGGGAATGAGCAGTTCTTC
cdr3_aa: CASSPSRLGGNEQFF
j_call: TRBJ2-1
clone_size: many
v_call: TRBV6-6
d_call: -
cdr3_length: 15

cdr3_nt: TGCAGTCCATATCAGGGGGTCGGGACTAGCGGGAAAAATGAGCAGTTCTTC
cdr3_aa: CSPYQGVGTSGKNEQFF
j_call: TRBJ2-1
clone_size: -
v_call: TRBV20-1
d_call: TRBD2
cdr3_length: 17

cdr3_nt: TGTGCCAGCACCGAGCGGGAGGGGGACAATGAGCAGTTCTTC
cdr3_aa: CASTEREGDNEQFF
j_call: TRBJ2-1
clone_size: few
v_call: TRBV2
d_call: TRBD2
cdr3_length: 14

cdr3_nt: TGCAGCGTCGGGACGGTCGAAAAACTGTTTTTT
cdr3_aa: CSVGTVEKLFF
j_call: TRBJ1-4
clone_size: many
v_call: TRBV29-1
d_call: -
cdr3_length: 11

cdr3_nt: TGTGCCAGCAGTTCCACAGTGGGCGACACTGAAGCTTTCTTT
cdr3_aa: CASSSTVGDTEAFF
j_call: TRBJ1-1
clone_size: many
v_call: TRBV6-6
d_call: -
cdr3_length: 14

cdr3_nt: TGCAGTGCTAGAGGCTCTCCGAGCGGGAGGTACGAGCAGTACTTC
cdr3_aa: CSARGSPSGRYEQYF
j_call: TRBJ2-7
clone_size: few
v_call: TRBV20-1
d_call: TRBD2
cdr3_length: 15

cdr3_nt: TGTGCCAGCAGCTCCTACCCCCCGGAGGCCGGGGAGCTGTTTTTT
cdr3_aa: CASSSYPPEAGELFF
j_call: TRBJ2-2
clone_size: many
v_call: TRBV7-2
d_call: -
cdr3_length: 15

cdr3_nt: TGTGCTAGTGGTTTGATTTCCCCGAGGAGGGGACAGAACTACGAGCAGTACTTC
cdr3_aa: CASGLISPRRGQNYEQYF
j_call: TRBJ2-7
clone_size: many
v_call: TRBV12-5
d_call: -
cdr3_length: 18

cdr3_nt: TGCGCCAGCAGCGACGCCGACTACTCTGGAAACACCATATATTTT
cdr3_aa: CASSDADYSGNTIYF
j_call: TRBJ1-3
clone_size: many
v_call: TRBV4-3
d_call: -
cdr3_length: 15

cdr3_nt: TGCAGTGCCATAGTAAATATTTTCACAGGGGTCGCTGGCTACACCTTC
cdr3_aa: CSAIVNIFTGVAGYTF
j_call: TRBJ1-2
clone_size: medium-sized
v_call: TRBV20-1
d_call: TRBD1
cdr3_length: 16

cdr3_nt: TGTGCCAGCCGAGACAGGAGCGAAGAGACCCAGTACTTC
cdr3_aa: CASRDRSEETQYF
j_call: TRBJ2-5
clone_size: few
v_call: TRBV6-6
d_call: -
cdr3_length: 13

cdr3_nt: TGTGCCAGCAGGAAAATTAGTGGACAGGGGGCTGGCGGGGAGCTGTTTTTT
cdr3_aa: CASRKISGQGAGGELFF
j_call: TRBJ2-2
clone_size: many
v_call: TRBV28
d_call: TRBD1
cdr3_length: 17

cdr3_nt: TGTGCCACCAGCAGAGATAGAACGGGTTCCTCCTACAATGAGCAGTTCTTC
cdr3_aa: CATSRDRTGSSYNEQFF
j_call: TRBJ2-1
clone_size: many
v_call: TRBV15
d_call: -
cdr3_length: 17